A single sample is the source of the 15 T cell receptor beta chains below, sequenced in a study of blood T cell repertoires in COVID-19. Libraries were prepared by immunoSEQ multiplex PCR; TCRdb keeps only in-frame clonotypes and omits some of them. The table records approximately 260,000 clones, roughly 80% of them present only once. Specimen: PBMCs or T cells enriched from blood (not recorded which). These receptors came from a young man with acute COVID-19.

J is TRBJ1-1 and V is TRBV6-5, with D possibly matching TRBD1 (5 bases). The CDR3 extends over 14 amino acids. Germline CDR1 is MNHEY and CDR2 is SVGAGI. The V end was cut by 6 bases, the J end by 6 bases, with 17 bases between. CDR3 sequence reads: CASSQDTPRAEAFF. CDR3 nucleotide sequence: TGTGCCAGCAGCCAGGACACCCCACGGGCTGAAGCTTTCTTT.

The chain carries TRBV28 and TRBJ1-4; perhaps TRBD1 as D (5 bases). Between the trimmed V and J ends, which lost 7 bases and 6 bases, there was a span of 12 bases. From germline, CDR1 is MDHEN and CDR2 SYDVKM. The CDR3 is made up of 13 amino acids. The CDR3 DNA reads as TGTGCCAGCACTACGGGGACTTATGAAAAACTGTTTTTT. The encoded protein is CASTTGTYEKLFF.

The chain employs TRBV3-1 (or the pseudogene TRBV3-2) and TRBJ2-2; D gene uncertain. The CDR3 is made up of 15 amino acids. V lost 7 bases and J 1 base, leaving 13 bases between the germline ends. From germline, CDR1 is LGHDT and CDR2 YNNKEL (reference sequence). Here the CDR3 DNA reads TGTGCCAGCACCTTAGCTGGGTGGAACACCGGGGAGCTGTTTTTT. It specifies CASTLAGWNTGELFF.

The chain uses TRBV13 and TRBJ1-2, with 10 bases fitting TRBD1. With 4 bases clipped from V and 6 bases from J, the junction kept 8 bases outside the gene matches. Germline V CDR1 and CDR2: PRHDT, FYEKMQ (reference sequence). The CDR3 contains 15 residues. CDR3 sequence reads: CASSSYETGGNGYTF. The CDR3 coding sequence is TGTGCCAGCAGCTCCTACGAGACAGGGGGCAATGGCTACACCTTC.

This clone was detected only a few times. The rearrangement uses TRBV27 and TRBJ1-2, with TRBD1 matching over 12 bases. The CDR3 runs 17 residues. The germline gives CDR1 MNHEY, CDR2 SMNVEV (reference sequence). Unmatched junction bases numbered 13, after V lost 4 bases and J lost 7 bases. The chain's CDR3 is CASSYSTGTGGAGGYTF. For the CDR3, the DNA is TGTGCCAGCAGTTACTCAACCGGGACAGGGGGCGCAGGTGGCTACACCTTC.

Regarding this clone: The junction does not match germline at one end; this may be a read error. This chain connects TRBV2 to TRBJ2-2; a weak D match, TRBD2 (5 bases). Germline V lookup: CDR1 SNHLY, CDR2 FYNNEI. The CDR3 runs to 15 residues. This CDR3 is CASIPGRGNAGELFF. Here the CDR3 DNA reads TGTGCCAGCATCCCGGGCCGAGGGAACGCCGGGGAGCTGTTTTTT. The variable domain in full, with the rest retrieved from reference TRBV2 and TRBJ2-2, is EPEVTQTPSHQVTQMGQEVILRCVPISNHLYFYWYRQILGQKVEFLVSFYNNEISEKSEIFDDQFSVERPDGSNFTLKIRSTKLEDSAMYFCASIPGRGNAGELFFGEGSRLTVL.

V and J are TRBV18 and TRBJ2-2; 9 bases are a match to TRBD1. Germline V gene lookup returns CDR1 KGHSH and CDR2 LQKENI. The CDR3 is made up of 14 amino acids. Unmatched junction bases numbered 4, after V lost 2 bases and J lost 9 bases. The CDR3 region is CASSPVTGGRELFF. Written as DNA, the CDR3 is TGTGCCAGCTCACCAGTGACAGGGGGACGGGAGCTGTTTTTT.

J is TRBJ1-5 and V is TRBV30; possibly TRBD1 for D (6 bases). The CDR3 extends over 14 amino acids. Trimming shortened V by 1 base and J by 5 bases, and 12 bases separated the two germline ends. Germline V CDR1 and CDR2: GTSNPN, SVGIG (reference sequence). CDR3 DNA: TGTGCCTGGAGTGACGGACAGCTACATCAGCCCCAGCATTTT. Translated, it gives CAWSDGQLHQPQHF. The full variable domain, with the rest looked up from reference TRBV30 and TRBJ1-5, is SQTIHQWPATLVQPVGSPLSLECTVEGTSNPNLYWYRQAAGRGLQLLFYSVGIGQISSEVPQNLSASRPQDRQFILSSKKLLLSDSGFYLCAWSDGQLHQPQHFGDGTRLSIL.

This clone was found a few times. The J gene is TRBJ1-4, the V gene TRBV28; D uncertain. The germline V gene has CDR1 MDHEN and CDR2 SYDVKM. The CDR3 is made up of 15 amino acids. V was pared by 3 bases and J by 4 bases, with 12 bases between. The CDR3 loop is CASSLVVGDNEKLFF. In DNA form, the CDR3 reads TGTGCCAGCAGTTTGGTCGTGGGCGATAATGAAAAACTGTTTTTT.

The chain joins TRBV5-4 to TRBJ2-3; a weak D match, TRBD2 (5 bases). The germline CDR1 and CDR2 sequences are SGHNT and YYREEE (reference sequence). The CDR3 has 14 amino acids. V shed 4 bases and J shed 9 bases, with 18 bases lying between them. The CDR3 here is CASSALTASGTQYF. The CDR3 DNA reads TGTGCCAGCAGCGCCCTAACGGCCTCGGGGACGCAGTATTTT.

This chain joins TRBV3-1 (or the pseudogene TRBV3-2) and TRBJ1-6, with 9 bases that match TRBD1. This CDR3 is built from 15 residues. The germline CDR1 and CDR2 sequences are LGHDT and YNNKEL (reference sequence). J gave up 7 bases and V 3 bases, and 4 bases lay outside the gene matches. CDR3 bases: TGTGCCAGCAGCCATGGGACAGGGTGGAATTCACCCCTCCACTTT. This encodes CASSHGTGWNSPLHF.

J is TRBJ1-1 and V is TRBV10-2; D is perhaps TRBD1 (5 bases). V was pared by 3 bases and J by 1 base, with 18 bases between. CDR1 WSHSY and CDR2 SAAADI come from the germline V gene. The CDR3 runs 17 residues. The CDR3 protein is CASSDSDAGIRNTEAFF. CDR3 in DNA: TGCGCCAGCAGTGATTCGGACGCAGGGATAAGGAACACTGAAGCTTTCTTT.

This clone was detected a few times. The CDR3 is CASSRRDTGNTEAFF. CDR3 nucleotide sequence: TGTGCCAGCAGCCGCCGGGACACTGGGAACACTGAAGCTTTCTTT. V usage is TRBV4-2 and J usage is TRBJ1-1, with D perhaps matching TRBD1 (6 bases). Trimming pared 4 bases from V and 1 base from J, leaving 13 bases between. Germline V lookup: CDR1 LGHNA, CDR2 YNFKEQ. This CDR3 is built from 15 residues.

The chain uses TRBV7-7 and TRBJ2-2, with D perhaps matching TRBD2 (5 bases). Germline V gene sequence: CDR1 SSHAT, CDR2 FNYEAQ (reference sequence). With 5 bases removed from V and 0 bases from J, the gap between germline ends came to 10 bases. The CDR3 loop spans 15 amino acids. In DNA, the CDR3 is TGTGCCAGCAGCCCCAGCGGAGCGAACACCGGGGAGCTGTTTTTT. Its protein is CASSPSGANTGELFF.

The V and J genes are TRBV2 and TRBJ1-2; D perhaps matches TRBD1 (6 bases). The V and J ends lost 11 bases and 7 bases respectively, with 26 bases between them. The CDR3 has 15 residues. The germline V gene has CDR1 SNHLY and CDR2 FYNNEI. This CDR3 is CAPSLRDGQTAGYTF. The DNA for the CDR3 is TGTGCCCCCTCTCTTAGGGACGGACAGACGGCTGGCTACACCTTC.